This T cell receptor (beta chain) was observed in a study of T-cell memory formation after mild COVID-19. 5'RACE primed at constant segments yielded TCR alpha and TCR beta cDNA libraries bearing sample barcodes and UMIs. TCRdb reprocessed the 5' RACE reads via MiXCR and lists one record per CDR3 protein. The data contain 300,000 to 400,000 distinct CDR3 sequences, roughly 20% of them singletons. CDR3 length: 16 amino acids. With 2 bases clipped from V and 1 base from J, the junction kept 6 bases outside the gene matches. Per germline, CDR1 SEHNR and CDR2 FQNEAQ (reference sequence). This clonotype was seen at least ten times.

The origin of this receptor is an adult woman who had mild COVID-19 (a few samples of this study predate the infection). Cell type and time point are not known. The chain employs TRBV7-9 and TRBJ2-5; 8 nucleotides match TRBD2. Sequenced input: PBMCs or a T cell subset sorted from them (not recorded which). CDR3 residues: CASSLISAGGQETQYF. CDR3 nucleotides: TGTGCCAGCAGCTTAATCAGCGCGGGGGGCCAAGAGACCCAGTACTTC.